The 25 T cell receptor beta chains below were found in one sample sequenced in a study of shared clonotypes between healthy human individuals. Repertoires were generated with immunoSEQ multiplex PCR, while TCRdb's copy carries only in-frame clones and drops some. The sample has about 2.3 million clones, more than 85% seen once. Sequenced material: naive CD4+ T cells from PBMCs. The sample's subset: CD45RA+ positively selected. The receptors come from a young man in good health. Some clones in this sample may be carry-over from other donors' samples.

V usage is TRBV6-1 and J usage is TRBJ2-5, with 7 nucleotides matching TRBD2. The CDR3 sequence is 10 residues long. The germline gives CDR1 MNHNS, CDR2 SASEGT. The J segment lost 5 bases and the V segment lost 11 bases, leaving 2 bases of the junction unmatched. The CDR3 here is CAGEGETQYF. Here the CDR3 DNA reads TGTGCCGGGGAGGGGGAGACCCAGTACTTC.

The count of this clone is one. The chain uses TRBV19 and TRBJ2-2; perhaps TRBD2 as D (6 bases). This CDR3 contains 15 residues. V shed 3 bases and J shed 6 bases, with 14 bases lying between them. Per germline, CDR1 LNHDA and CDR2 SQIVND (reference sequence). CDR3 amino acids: CASSIAGTPPGELFF. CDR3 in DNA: TGTGCCAGTAGTATTGCGGGGACCCCGCCCGGGGAGCTGTTTTTT.

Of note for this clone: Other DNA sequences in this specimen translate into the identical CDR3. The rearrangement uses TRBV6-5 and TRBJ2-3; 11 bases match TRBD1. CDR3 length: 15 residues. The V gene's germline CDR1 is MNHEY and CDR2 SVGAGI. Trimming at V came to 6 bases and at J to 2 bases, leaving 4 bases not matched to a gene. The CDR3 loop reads CASRGTGGSTDTQYF. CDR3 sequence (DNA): TGTGCCAGCAGGGGGACAGGGGGGTCCACAGATACGCAGTATTTT.

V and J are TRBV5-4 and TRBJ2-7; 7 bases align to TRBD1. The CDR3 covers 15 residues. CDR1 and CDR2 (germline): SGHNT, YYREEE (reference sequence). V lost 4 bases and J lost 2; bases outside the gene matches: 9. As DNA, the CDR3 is TGTGCCAGCAGCAGCCGAACGGGACAGCCCTACGAGCAGTACTTC. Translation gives CASSSRTGQPYEQYF.

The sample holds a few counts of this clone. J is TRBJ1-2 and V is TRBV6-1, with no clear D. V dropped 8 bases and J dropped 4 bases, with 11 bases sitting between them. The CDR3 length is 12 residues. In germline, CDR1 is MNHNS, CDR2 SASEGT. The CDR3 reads CASSWRFYGYTF. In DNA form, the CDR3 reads TGTGCCAGCTCTTGGCGCTTCTATGGCTACACCTTC.

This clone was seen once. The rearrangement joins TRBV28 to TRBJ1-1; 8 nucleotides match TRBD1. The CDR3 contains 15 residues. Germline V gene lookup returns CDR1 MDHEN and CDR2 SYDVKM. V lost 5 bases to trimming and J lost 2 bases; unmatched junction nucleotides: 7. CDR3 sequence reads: CASSLQTGVNTEAFF. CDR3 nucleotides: TGTGCCAGCAGTCTCCAGACAGGGGTCAACACTGAAGCTTTCTTT.

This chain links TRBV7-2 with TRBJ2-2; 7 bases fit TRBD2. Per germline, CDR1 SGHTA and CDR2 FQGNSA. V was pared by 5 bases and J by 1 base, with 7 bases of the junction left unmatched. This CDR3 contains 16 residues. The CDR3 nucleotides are TGTGCCAGCAGCCCGCCGGGAGGACTGAACACCGGGGAGCTGTTTTTT. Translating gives CASSPPGGLNTGELFF.

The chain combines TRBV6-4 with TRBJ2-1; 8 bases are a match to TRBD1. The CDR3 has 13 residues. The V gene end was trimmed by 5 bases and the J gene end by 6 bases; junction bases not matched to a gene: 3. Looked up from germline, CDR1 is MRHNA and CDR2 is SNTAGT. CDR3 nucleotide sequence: TGTGCCAGCAGTCGGGACAGGACCAATGAGCAGTTCTTC. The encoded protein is CASSRDRTNEQFF.

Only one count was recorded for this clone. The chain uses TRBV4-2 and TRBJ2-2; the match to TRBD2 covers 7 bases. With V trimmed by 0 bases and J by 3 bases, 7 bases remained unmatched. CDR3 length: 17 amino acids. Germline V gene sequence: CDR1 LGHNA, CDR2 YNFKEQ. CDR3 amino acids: CASSQDSASGYTGELFF. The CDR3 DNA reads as TGTGCCAGCAGCCAAGATTCGGCTAGCGGATACACCGGGGAGCTGTTTTTT.

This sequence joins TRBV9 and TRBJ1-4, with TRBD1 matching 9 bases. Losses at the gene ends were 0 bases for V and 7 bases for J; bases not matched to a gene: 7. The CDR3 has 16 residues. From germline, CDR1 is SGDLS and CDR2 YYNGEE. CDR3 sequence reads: CASSVAPTGGGEKLFF. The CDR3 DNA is TGTGCCAGCAGCGTAGCCCCTACAGGGGGCGGTGAAAAACTGTTTTTT.

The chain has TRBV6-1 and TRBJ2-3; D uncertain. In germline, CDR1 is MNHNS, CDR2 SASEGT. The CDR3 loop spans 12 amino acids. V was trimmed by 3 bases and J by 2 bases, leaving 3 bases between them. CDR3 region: CASSDTTDTQYF. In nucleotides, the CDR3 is TGTGCCAGCAGTGACACCACAGATACGCAGTATTTT.

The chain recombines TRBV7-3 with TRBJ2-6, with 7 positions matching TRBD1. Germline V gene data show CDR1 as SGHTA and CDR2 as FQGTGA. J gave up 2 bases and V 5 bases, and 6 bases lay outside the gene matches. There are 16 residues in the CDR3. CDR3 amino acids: CASSARTGAGANVLTF. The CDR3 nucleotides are TGTGCCAGCAGCGCGCGTACAGGGGCTGGGGCCAACGTCCTGACTTTC.

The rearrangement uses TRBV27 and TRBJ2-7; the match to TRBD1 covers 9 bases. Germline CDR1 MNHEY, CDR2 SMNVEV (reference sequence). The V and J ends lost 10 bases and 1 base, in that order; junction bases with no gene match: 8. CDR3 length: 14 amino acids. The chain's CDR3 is CATRGTGYSYEQYF. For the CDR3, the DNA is TGTGCCACCCGAGGGACAGGGTATTCCTACGAGCAGTACTTC.

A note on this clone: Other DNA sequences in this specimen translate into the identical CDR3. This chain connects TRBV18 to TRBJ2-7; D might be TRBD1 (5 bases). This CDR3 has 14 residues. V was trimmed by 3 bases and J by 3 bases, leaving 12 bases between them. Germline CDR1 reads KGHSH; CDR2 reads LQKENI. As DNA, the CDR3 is TGTGCCAGCTCACCGGGAAGGGGTGGCTACGAGCAGTACTTC. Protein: CASSPGRGGYEQYF.

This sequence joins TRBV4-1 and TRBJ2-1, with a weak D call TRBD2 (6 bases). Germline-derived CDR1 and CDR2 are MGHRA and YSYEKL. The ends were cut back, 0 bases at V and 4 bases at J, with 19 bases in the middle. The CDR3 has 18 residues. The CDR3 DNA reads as TGCGCCAGCAGCCAAGATGGCGGGCGGAGCGGGCCATACAATGAGCAGTTCTTC. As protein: CASSQDGGRSGPYNEQFF.

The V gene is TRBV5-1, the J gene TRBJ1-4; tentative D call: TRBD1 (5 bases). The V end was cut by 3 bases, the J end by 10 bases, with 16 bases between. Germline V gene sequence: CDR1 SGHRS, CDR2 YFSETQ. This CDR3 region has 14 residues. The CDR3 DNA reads TGCGCCAGCAGCTCTCAGGGTGGGGATCGAAAACTGTTTTTT. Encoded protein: CASSSQGGDRKLFF.

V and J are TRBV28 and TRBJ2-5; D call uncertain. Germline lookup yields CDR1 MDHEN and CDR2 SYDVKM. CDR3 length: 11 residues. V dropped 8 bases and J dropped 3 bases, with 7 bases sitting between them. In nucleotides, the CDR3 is TGTGCCAGCGTAAGGGAAGAGACCCAGTACTTC. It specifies CASVREETQYF.

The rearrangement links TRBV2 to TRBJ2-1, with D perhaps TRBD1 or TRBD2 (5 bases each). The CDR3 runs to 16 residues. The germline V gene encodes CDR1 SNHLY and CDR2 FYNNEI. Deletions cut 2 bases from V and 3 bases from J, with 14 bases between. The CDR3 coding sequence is TGTGCCAGCAGTGAATTCGGAGGACAAAGCTACAATGAGCAGTTCTTC. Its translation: CASSEFGGQSYNEQFF. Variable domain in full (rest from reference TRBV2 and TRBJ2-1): EPEVTQTPSHQVTQMGQEVILRCVPISNHLYFYWYRQILGQKVEFLVSFYNNEISEKSEIFDDQFSVERPDGSNFTLKIRSTKLEDSAMYFCASSEFGGQSYNEQFFGPGTRLTVL.

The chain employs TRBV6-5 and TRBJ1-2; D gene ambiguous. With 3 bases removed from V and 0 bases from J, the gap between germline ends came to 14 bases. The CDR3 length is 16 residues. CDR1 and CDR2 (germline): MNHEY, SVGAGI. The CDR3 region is CASSYSYTIPNYGYTF. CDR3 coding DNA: TGTGCCAGCAGTTATTCCTACACCATTCCTAACTATGGCTACACCTTC.

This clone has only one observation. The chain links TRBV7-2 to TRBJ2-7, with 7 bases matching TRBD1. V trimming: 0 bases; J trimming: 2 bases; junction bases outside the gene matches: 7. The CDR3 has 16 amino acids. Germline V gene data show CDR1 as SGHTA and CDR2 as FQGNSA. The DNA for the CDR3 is TGTGCCAGCAGCTTAGCCAGGGCAGGGGGAACCTACGAGCAGTACTTC. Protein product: CASSLARAGGTYEQYF.

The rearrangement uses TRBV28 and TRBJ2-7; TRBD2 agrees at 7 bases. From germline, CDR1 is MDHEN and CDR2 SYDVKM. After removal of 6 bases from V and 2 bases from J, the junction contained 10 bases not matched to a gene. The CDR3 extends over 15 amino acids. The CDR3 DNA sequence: TGTGCCAGCAGACCCGGGGCGGGAGCTACCTACGAGCAGTACTTC. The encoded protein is CASRPGAGATYEQYF.

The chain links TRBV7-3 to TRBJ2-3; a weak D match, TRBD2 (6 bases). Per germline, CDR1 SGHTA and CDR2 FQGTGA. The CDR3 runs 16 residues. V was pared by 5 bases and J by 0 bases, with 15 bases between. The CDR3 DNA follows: TGTGCCAGCAGCCCGTACAGCGGGCATAGCACAGATACGCAGTATTTT. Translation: CASSPYSGHSTDTQYF.

CDR3 sequence: CASSFSGIARENTGELFF. The DNA for the CDR3 is TGTGCCAGCAGCTTCAGCGGGATTGCCCGAGAGAACACCGGGGAGCTGTTTTTT. This sequence joins TRBV11-3 and TRBJ2-2, with TRBD2 matching 7 bases. The V and J ends lost 3 bases and 1 base, in that order; junction bases with no gene match: 11. This CDR3 is 18 amino acids long. The germline gives CDR1 SGHNT, CDR2 YENEEA.

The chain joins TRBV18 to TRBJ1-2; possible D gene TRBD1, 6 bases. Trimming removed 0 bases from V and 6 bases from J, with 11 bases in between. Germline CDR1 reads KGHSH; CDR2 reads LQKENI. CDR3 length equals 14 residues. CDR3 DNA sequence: TGTGCCAGCTCACCACCGGGGCCAGGGGATGGCTACACCTTC. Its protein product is CASSPPGPGDGYTF. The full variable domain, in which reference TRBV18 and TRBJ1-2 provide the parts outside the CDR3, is NAGVMQNPRHLVRRRGQEARLRCSPMKGHSHVYWYRQLPEEGLKFMVYLQKENIIDESGMPKERFSAEFPKEGPSILRIQQVVRGDSAAYFCASSPPGPGDGYTFGSGTRLTVV.

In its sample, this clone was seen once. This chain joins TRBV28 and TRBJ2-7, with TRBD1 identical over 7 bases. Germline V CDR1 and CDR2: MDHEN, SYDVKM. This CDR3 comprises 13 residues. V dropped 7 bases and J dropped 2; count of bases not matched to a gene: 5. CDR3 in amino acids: CASIRDSTYEQYF. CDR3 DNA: TGTGCCAGCATTAGGGACAGTACCTACGAGCAGTACTTC.